This T cell receptor (beta chain) was sequenced in a study of blood T cell repertoires in COVID-19. The V segment lost 4 bases and the J segment 2 bases; nucleotides outside the gene matches: 12. The CDR3 is made up of 19 amino acids. Germline lookup yields CDR1 SEHNR and CDR2 FQNEAQ (reference sequence). Repertoires were generated with immunoSEQ multiplex PCR, while TCRdb's copy carries only in-frame clones and drops some. This sample has 250,000 or so clones, with around nine tenths found just once. This TCR came from a woman aged 55-69 years with COVID-19, enrolled during active disease. Material: peripheral blood. The chain combines TRBV7-9 with TRBJ2-3; 13 positions match TRBD2. The DNA of the CDR3 is TGTGCCAGCAGCTCTCGAACTAGCGGGAGGGCAGGGAACACAGATACGCAGTATTTT. This encodes CASSSRTSGRAGNTDTQYF. Full variable domain (rest looked up from reference TRBV7-9 and TRBJ2-3): DTGVSQNPRHKITKRGQNVTFRCDPISEHNRLYWYRQTLGQGPEFLTYFQNEAQLEKSRLLSDRFSAERPKGSFSTLEIQRTEQGDSAMYLCASSSRTSGRAGNTDTQYFGPGTRLTVL.